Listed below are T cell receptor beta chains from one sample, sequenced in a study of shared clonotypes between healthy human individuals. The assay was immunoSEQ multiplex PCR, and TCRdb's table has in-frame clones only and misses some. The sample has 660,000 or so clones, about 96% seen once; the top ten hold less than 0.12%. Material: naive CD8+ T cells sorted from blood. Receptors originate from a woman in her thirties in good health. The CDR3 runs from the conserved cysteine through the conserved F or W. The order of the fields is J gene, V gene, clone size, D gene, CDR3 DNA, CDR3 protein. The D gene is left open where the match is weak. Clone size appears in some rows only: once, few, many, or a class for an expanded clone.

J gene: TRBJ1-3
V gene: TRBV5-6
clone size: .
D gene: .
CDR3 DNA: TGTGCCAGCACTTGGTGGGGCATCGCTGGAAACACCATATATTTT
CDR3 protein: CASTWWGIAGNTIYF

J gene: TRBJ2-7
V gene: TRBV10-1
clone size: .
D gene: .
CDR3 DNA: TGCGCCAGCAGTGAGTCGGACCGTCCCTACGAGCAGTACTTC
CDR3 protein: CASSESDRPYEQYF

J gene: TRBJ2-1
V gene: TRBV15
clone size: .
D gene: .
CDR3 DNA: TGTGCCACCAGCCCCCCAGTGAACAATGAGCAGTTCTTC
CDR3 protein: CATSPPVNNEQFF

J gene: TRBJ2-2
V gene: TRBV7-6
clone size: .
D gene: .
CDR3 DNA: TGTGCCAGCAGGGAGGCGGGGTCGAACACCGGGGAGCTGTTTTTT
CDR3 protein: CASREAGSNTGELFF

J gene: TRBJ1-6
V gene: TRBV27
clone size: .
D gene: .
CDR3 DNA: TGTGCCAGCAGCCAACCGCGGACAGAATATAATTCACCCCTCCACTTT
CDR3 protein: CASSQPRTEYNSPLHF

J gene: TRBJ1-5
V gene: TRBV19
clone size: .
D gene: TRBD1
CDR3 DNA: TGTGCCAGTAGTATAGTACGGGACAGCCCCTTGATCGCTAGCAATCAGCCCCAGCATTTT
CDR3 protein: CASSIVRDSPLIASNQPQHF

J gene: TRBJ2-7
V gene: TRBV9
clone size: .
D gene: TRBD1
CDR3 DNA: TGTGCCAGCAGCGTAGGACAGGGGGCGCTGGACGAGCAGTACTTC
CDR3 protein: CASSVGQGALDEQYF

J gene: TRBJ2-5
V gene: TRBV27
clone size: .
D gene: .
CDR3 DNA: TGTGCCAGCAGTATGGACAGTTACCAAGAGACCCAGTACTTC
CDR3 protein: CASSMDSYQETQYF

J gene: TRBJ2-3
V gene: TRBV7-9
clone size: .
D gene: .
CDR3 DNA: TGTGCCAGCGCTAGTGGGACGGAGAGCACAGATACGCAGTATTTT
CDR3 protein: CASASGTESTDTQYF

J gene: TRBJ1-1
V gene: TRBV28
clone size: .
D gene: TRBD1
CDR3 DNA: TGTGCCAGCCACACAGGGGACACTGAAGCTTTCTTT
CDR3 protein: CASHTGDTEAFF

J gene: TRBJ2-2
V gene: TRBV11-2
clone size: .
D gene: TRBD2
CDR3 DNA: TGTGCCAGCAGCTTAGTACGCGGGAGGGTGGACACCGGGGAGCTGTTTTTT
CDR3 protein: CASSLVRGRVDTGELFF

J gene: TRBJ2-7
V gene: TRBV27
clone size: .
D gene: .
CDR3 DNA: TGTGCCAGCAGTTTAGCAGCACCTCTTTCCTACGAGCAGTACTTC
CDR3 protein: CASSLAAPLSYEQYF

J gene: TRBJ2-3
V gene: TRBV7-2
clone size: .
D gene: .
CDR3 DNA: TGTGCCAGCAGCCACCGCTTGTTGGTTACCTACACAGATACGCAGTATTTT
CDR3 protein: CASSHRLLVTYTDTQYF

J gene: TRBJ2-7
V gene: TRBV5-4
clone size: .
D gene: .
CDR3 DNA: TGTGCCAGCAGCCAGGGCTACGAGCAGTACTTC
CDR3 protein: CASSQGYEQYF

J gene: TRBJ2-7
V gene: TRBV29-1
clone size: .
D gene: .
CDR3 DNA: TGCAGCGTTCAGGGGAGCGAGCAGTACTTC
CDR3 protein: CSVQGSEQYF

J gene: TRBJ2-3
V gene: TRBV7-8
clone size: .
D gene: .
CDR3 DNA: TGTGCCAGCAGCTTAGGCAGCGGGTGGACAGATACGCAGTATTTT
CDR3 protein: CASSLGSGWTDTQYF

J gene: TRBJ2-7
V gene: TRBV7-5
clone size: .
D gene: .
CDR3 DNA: TGTGTCAGAAGCTTAGTGTACTTAAGCTACGAGCAGTACTTC
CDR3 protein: CVRSLVYLSYEQYF

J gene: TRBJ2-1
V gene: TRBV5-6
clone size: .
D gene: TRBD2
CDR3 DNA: TGTGCCAGCAGCACAGGGACTAGCGGGGAATACAATGAGCAGTTCTTC
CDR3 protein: CASSTGTSGEYNEQFF

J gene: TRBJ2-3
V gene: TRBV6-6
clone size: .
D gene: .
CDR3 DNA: TGTGCCAGCAGTAAAGCTTCAGCACGAGATACGCAGTATTTT
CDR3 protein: CASSKASARDTQYF

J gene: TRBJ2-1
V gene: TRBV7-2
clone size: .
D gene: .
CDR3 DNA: TGTGCCAGCAGCCGAAGGCAGTCCTTCTACAATGAGCAGTTCTTC
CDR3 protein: CASSRRQSFYNEQFF

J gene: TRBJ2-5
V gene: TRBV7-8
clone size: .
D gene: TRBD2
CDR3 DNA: TGTGCCAGCAGCCCTAGAAGACTAGCGGGAGCGATAGGGGAAGAGACCCAGTACTTC
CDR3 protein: CASSPRRLAGAIGEETQYF

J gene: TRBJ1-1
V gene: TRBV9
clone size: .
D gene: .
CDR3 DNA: TGTGCCAGCAGCGCCGGGACGCATATAATGAACACTGAAGCTTTCTTT
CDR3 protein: CASSAGTHIMNTEAFF

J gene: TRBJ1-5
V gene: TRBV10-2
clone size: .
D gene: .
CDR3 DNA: TGCGCCAGCAGTGACGACGTCATGGTGGTTCAGCCCCAGCATTTT
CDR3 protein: CASSDDVMVVQPQHF

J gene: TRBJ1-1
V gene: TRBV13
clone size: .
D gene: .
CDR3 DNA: TGTGCCAGCAGCGATCAGGGGAAAGGTGAAGCTTTCTTT
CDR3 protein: CASSDQGKGEAFF

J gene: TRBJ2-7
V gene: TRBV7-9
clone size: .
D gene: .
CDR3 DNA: TGTGCCAGCAGCTCAATTGTGGGTGAGGAGCAGTACTTC
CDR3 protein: CASSSIVGEEQYF

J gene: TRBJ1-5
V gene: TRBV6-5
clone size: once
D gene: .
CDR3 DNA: TGTGCCAGCAGTAACCGGGCCTACAATCAGCCCCAGCATTTT
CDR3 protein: CASSNRAYNQPQHF